This T cell receptor beta chain was obtained from a study of PD-1 blockade in classical Hodgkin lymphoma. V dropped 4 bases and J dropped 4; count of bases not matched to a gene: 12. Germline loops: CDR1 MGHDK, CDR2 SYGVNS. This CDR3 is 18 amino acids long. The protocol was immunoSEQ multiplex PCR, while the TCRdb copy is restricted to in-frame clones and leaves out a portion. Counted here are about 47,000 clones, more than 75% occurring once; the ten biggest clones make up around 20%. The time point is: cycle 4 day 1 (C4D1), after six to seven weeks of nivolumab. Every patient was affected by relapse after autologous stem cell transplantation, while exposure to brentuximab vedotin was not uniform.

The chain links TRBV25-1 to TRBJ2-1; 11 nucleotides agree with TRBD2. The TCR comes from a human donor with classical Hodgkin lymphoma. The sample consisted of peripheral blood mononuclear cells (PBMCs), taken before the fourth cycle of nivolumab. The CDR3 protein is CASSGTRGLAVLYNEQFF. The DNA of the CDR3 is TGTGCCAGCAGTGGAACCCGGGGACTAGCGGTATTGTACAATGAGCAGTTCTTC.